Following are 21 T cell receptor beta chains from one sample sequenced in a study of shared clonotypes between healthy human individuals. Libraries were prepared by immunoSEQ multiplex PCR; TCRdb keeps only in-frame clonotypes and omits some of them. The data hold 2 million to 2.5 million clones, with approximately 95% observed a single time. The sequenced sample was naive CD4+ T cells from PBMCs. As to subset: CD45RA+ positively selected. Receptors originate from a man aged 18 to 30 in good health. Some clones in this sample may be carry-over from other donors' samples.

The J gene is TRBJ2-7, the V gene TRBV28, with D uncertain. Germline assignment: CDR1 MDHEN and CDR2 SYDVKM. Between the trimmed V and J ends, which lost 6 bases and 3 bases, there was a span of 21 bases. CDR3 length: 16 residues. The CDR3 here is CASRPSLGTSFYEQYF. CDR3 in DNA: TGTGCCAGCAGACCCTCTCTCGGAACATCCTTCTACGAGCAGTACTTC.

The chain carries TRBV4-2 and TRBJ2-3; TRBD2 matches 11 bases. Germline V gene data show CDR1 as LGHNA and CDR2 as YNFKEQ. Trimming at V came to 1 base and at J to 3 bases, leaving 6 bases not matched to a gene. CDR3 length: 17 residues. The chain's CDR3 is CASSQAPGLAETDTQYF. In DNA, the CDR3 is TGTGCCAGCAGCCAAGCGCCGGGACTAGCGGAAACAGATACGCAGTATTTT.

This chain connects TRBV28 to TRBJ2-3; 11 bases align to TRBD2. The V segment lost 8 bases and the J segment 4 bases; nucleotides outside the gene matches: 8. Germline CDR1 is MDHEN and CDR2 is SYDVKM. This CDR3 is 15 amino acids long. The CDR3 here is CASFSSGRAADTQYF. The CDR3 DNA reads as TGTGCCAGCTTTAGTAGCGGGAGGGCCGCAGATACGCAGTATTTT. The entire variable domain, with the rest obtained from reference TRBV28 and TRBJ2-3, is as follows: DVKVTQSSRYLVKRTGEKVFLECVQDMDHENMFWYRQDPGLGLRLIYFSYDVKMKEKGDIPEGYSVSREKKERFSLILESASTNQTSMYLCASFSSGRAADTQYFGPGTRLTVL.

This sequence joins TRBV27 and TRBJ2-7; no clear D gene. This CDR3 is built from 10 residues. The germline gives CDR1 MNHEY, CDR2 SMNVEV (reference sequence). V lost 3 bases and J 7 bases, leaving 4 bases between the germline ends. CDR3 in amino acids: CASSLTEQYF. CDR3 nucleotide sequence: TGTGCCAGCAGTTTGACAGAGCAGTACTTC.

The V and J genes are TRBV28 and TRBJ1-1; 7 bases are a match to TRBD1. The V gene's germline CDR1 is MDHEN and CDR2 SYDVKM. J lost 2 bases, V lost 3 bases, and 9 bases had no gene match. The CDR3 runs 16 residues. The CDR3 protein is CASSFRGGPQNTEAFF. The CDR3 nucleotides read TGTGCCAGCAGTTTTAGAGGGGGCCCACAAAACACTGAAGCTTTCTTT.

As for this clone: Other DNA sequences in the sample encode the same CDR3. The chain joins TRBV5-1 to TRBJ1-1; TRBD1 agrees at 12 bases. This CDR3 spans 14 amino acids. The V gene end was trimmed by 6 bases and the J gene end by 1 base; junction bases not matched to a gene: 1. Per the germline V gene, CDR1 is SGHRS and CDR2 is YFSETQ. CDR3 region: CASKGQGANTEAFF. The CDR3 coding sequence is TGCGCCAGCAAGGGACAGGGGGCGAACACTGAAGCTTTCTTT.

J is TRBJ2-3 and V is TRBV11-2; 8 bases match TRBD2. The CDR3 runs 15 residues. The J segment lost 2 bases and the V segment lost 1 base, leaving 2 bases of the junction unmatched. CDR1 and CDR2 from the germline V gene are SGHAT and FQNNGV. The CDR3, as DNA: TGTGCCAGCAGCTTAGCGGGGGGGCACACAGATACGCAGTATTTT. The encoded protein is CASSLAGGHTDTQYF.

The V call is TRBV28, the J call TRBJ2-3, with D perhaps given as TRBD1 or TRBD2 (5 bases each). The CDR3 is made up of 16 amino acids. Germline CDR1 is MDHEN and CDR2 is SYDVKM. V shed 5 bases and J shed 2 bases, with 17 bases lying between them. The CDR3 region has the DNA TGTGCCAGCAGTCCGGGACCCCCCCAGCCCACAGATACGCAGTATTTT. This translates into CASSPGPPQPTDTQYF.

This chain links TRBV30 with TRBJ2-3; TRBD2 is a possible D gene (6 bases). V was clipped by 1 base and J by 1 base, with 12 bases between them. Germline assignment: CDR1 GTSNPN and CDR2 SVGIG (reference sequence). This CDR3 region has 15 residues. CDR3 protein: CAWSDFSGGTDTQYF. As DNA, the CDR3 is TGTGCCTGGAGTGACTTTAGCGGAGGCACAGATACGCAGTATTTT.

This clone was found once. The identical CDR3 is also encoded by other nucleotide sequences in the sample. CDR3 in DNA: TGCAGTGCTCACACAGATACGCAGTATTTT. As protein: CSAHTDTQYF. The V call is TRBV20-1, the J call TRBJ2-3, with D unclear. CDR1 and CDR2 (germline): DFQATT, SNEGSKA (reference sequence). Trimming pared 5 bases from V and 2 bases from J, leaving 2 bases between. The CDR3 sequence is 10 residues long.

The rearrangement joins TRBV5-6 to TRBJ2-7; D may be TRBD1 (6 bases). The germline V gene has CDR1 SGHDT and CDR2 YYEEEE. Trimming shortened V by 0 bases and J by 6 bases, and 16 bases separated the two germline ends. The CDR3 length is 15 residues. The DNA of the CDR3 is TGTGCCAGCAGCTTGGTTGGGACAAGGGTAAGCGAGCAGTACTTC. As protein: CASSLVGTRVSEQYF.

The chain is built from TRBV30 and TRBJ2-3; D unresolved. Germline CDR1 and CDR2: GTSNPN and SVGIG (reference sequence). V was cut by 4 bases and J by 4 bases, with 12 bases left in between. This CDR3 is 13 amino acids long. The CDR3 sequence: CAWTPFSSDTQYF. As DNA, the CDR3 is TGTGCCTGGACCCCCTTTAGCTCAGATACGCAGTATTTT.

This CDR3 is CASSLKLALGDEQFF. DNA of the CDR3: TGTGCCAGCAGCTTGAAACTAGCCCTCGGAGATGAGCAGTTCTTC. This chain links TRBV7-6 with TRBJ2-1, with D possibly being TRBD2 (6 bases). The V end lost 3 bases, the J end lost 8 bases, and 17 bases lay between the germline ends. The germline V gene has CDR1 SGHVS and CDR2 FNYEAQ. CDR3 length: 15 amino acids.

The CDR3 DNA reads as TGCGCCAGCAGCTACCCTAAAAATAGCGGGAGGGCCTTTGCCGGGGAGCTGTTTTTT. This codes for CASSYPKNSGRAFAGELFF. The V gene is TRBV4-1, the J gene TRBJ2-2; the match to TRBD2 covers 11 bases. Germline trimming cut 5 bases from V and 6 bases from J; bases unmatched to any gene: 17. Looked up from germline, CDR1 is MGHRA and CDR2 is YSYEKL. The CDR3 is 19 amino acids.

The chain links TRBV5-1 to TRBJ2-2; 9 bases agree with TRBD1. The CDR3 runs 17 residues. V trimming: 6 bases; J trimming: 5 bases; junction bases outside the gene matches: 14. The germline gives CDR1 SGHRS, CDR2 YFSETQ. CDR3 bases: TGCGCCAGCAAGATTCCCGGGACAGGGAGTTTAACCGGGGAGCTGTTTTTT. Its protein is CASKIPGTGSLTGELFF.

The rearrangement joins TRBV5-1 to TRBJ1-2; 7 nucleotides line up with TRBD1. The CDR3 has 16 amino acids. Trimming removed 2 bases from V and 0 bases from J; junction bases left unmatched: 7. The germline CDR1 and CDR2 sequences are SGHRS and YFSETQ. CDR3 DNA: TGCGCCAGCAGCTTATTAGTGACAGGGTCTAACTATGGCTACACCTTC. Translating gives CASSLLVTGSNYGYTF.

This chain uses TRBV5-4 with TRBJ1-4, with 11 nucleotides matching TRBD1. This CDR3 spans 16 amino acids. Looked up from germline, CDR1 is SGHNT and CDR2 is YYREEE (reference sequence). V shed 2 bases, J shed 10 bases, and the junction held 10 bases outside the gene matches. The CDR3 DNA reads TGTGCCAGCAGCTTTGGACAGGGGGCGACGGGCGGAAAACTGTTTTTT. Translation: CASSFGQGATGGKLFF.

Points on this clone: This sample also contains other DNA sequences that code for the same CDR3. V and J are TRBV7-2 and TRBJ2-5, with no clear D. CDR1 and CDR2 from the germline V gene are SGHTA and FQGNSA. The CDR3 is 13 amino acids. V lost 1 base to trimming and J lost 3 bases, with 6 bases between them. The CDR3 loop is CASSLVRKETQYF. CDR3 nucleotides: TGTGCCAGCAGCTTAGTTCGGAAAGAGACCCAGTACTTC.

V is TRBV4-1 and J is TRBJ1-2; TRBD1 is a possible D gene (5 bases). The CDR3 contains 20 residues. Looked up from germline, CDR1 is MGHRA and CDR2 is YSYEKL. V dropped 1 base and J dropped 3 bases, with 27 bases sitting between them. The CDR3 spells CASSQAYTPPLGRIYYGYTF. The DNA for the CDR3 is TGCGCCAGCAGCCAAGCCTATACCCCCCCATTGGGACGGATTTACTATGGCTACACCTTC.

The chain links TRBV5-8 to TRBJ2-1, with TRBD1 matching over 8 bases. This CDR3 comprises 20 residues. With 0 bases clipped from V and 7 bases from J, the junction kept 21 bases outside the gene matches. CDR1 is SGHTS, CDR2 YDEGEE, per germline. The CDR3 DNA reads as TGTGCCAGCAGCTTGGGACAGGGGTATCGGGAGCGCACAAAGGGGAATGAGCAGTTCTTC. It codes for CASSLGQGYRERTKGNEQFF. The full variable domain, rest sourced from reference TRBV5-8 and TRBJ2-1, is EAGVTQSPTHLIKTRGQQATLRCSPISGHTSVYWYQQALGLGLQFLLWYDEGEERNRGNFPPRFSGRQFPNYSSELNVNALELEDSALYLCASSLGQGYRERTKGNEQFFGPGTRLTVL.

V and J are TRBV30 and TRBJ1-2; 7 nucleotides align to TRBD1. Germline trimming cut 8 bases from V and 7 bases from J; bases unmatched to any gene: 16. The CDR3 totals 14 residues. Germline V gene sequence: CDR1 GTSNPN, CDR2 SVGIG (reference sequence). CDR3 sequence reads: CAQEEGAAMSGYTF. For the CDR3, the DNA is TGTGCCCAGGAGGAGGGGGCCGCCATGAGTGGCTACACCTTC. The full variable domain, its missing parts supplied by reference TRBV30 and TRBJ1-2, is SQTIHQWPATLVQPVGSPLSLECTVEGTSNPNLYWYRQAAGRGLQLLFYSVGIGQISSEVPQNLSASRPQDRQFILSSKKLLLSDSGFYLCAQEEGAAMSGYTFGSGTRLTVV.